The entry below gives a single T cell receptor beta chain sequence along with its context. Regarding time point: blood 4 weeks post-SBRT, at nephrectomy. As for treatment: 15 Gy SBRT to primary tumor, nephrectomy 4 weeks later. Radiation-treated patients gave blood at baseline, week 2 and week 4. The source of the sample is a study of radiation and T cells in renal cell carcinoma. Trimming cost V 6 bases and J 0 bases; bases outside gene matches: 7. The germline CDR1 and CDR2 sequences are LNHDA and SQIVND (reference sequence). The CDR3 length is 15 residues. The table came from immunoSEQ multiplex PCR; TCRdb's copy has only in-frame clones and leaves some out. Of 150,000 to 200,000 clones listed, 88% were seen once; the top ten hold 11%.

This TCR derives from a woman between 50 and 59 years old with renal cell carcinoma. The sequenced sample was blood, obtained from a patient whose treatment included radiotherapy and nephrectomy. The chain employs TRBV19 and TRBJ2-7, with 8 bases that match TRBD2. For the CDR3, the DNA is TGTGCCAGTAGCCCAGTTGCGGGGGGCTCCTACGAGCAGTACTTC. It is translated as CASSPVAGGSYEQYF. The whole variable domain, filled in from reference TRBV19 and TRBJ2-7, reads DGGITQSPKYLFRKEGQNVTLSCEQNLNHDAMYWYRQDPGQGLRLIYYSQIVNDFQKGDIAEGYSVSREKKESFPLTVTSAQKNPTAFYLCASSPVAGGSYEQYFGPGTRLTVT.